This entry describes one TCR beta chain. Its antigen has not been determined. A Human TCR Profiling Kit was used to prepare UMI-labeled 5' RACE TCRbeta libraries. Every TCRbeta library was prepared in parallel with an identical number of PCR cycles. In the source study's methods: Each TCRbeta library contained between about 2,800 and 20,000 functional CDR3beta clonotypes. MIGEC 1.2.9 was used for UMI extraction and consensus assembly, with a minimum of three reads required per UMI. MiXCR 3.0.3 was used to extract in-frame CDR3beta repertoires. After each sample was downsampled to 42,000 randomly selected UMIs, diversity metrics were computed in VDJtools 1.2.1. For each sample pair, the repertoire overlap metrics D, R and F2 were calculated in VDJtools using the top 3,000 clones. Each entry corresponds to one CDR3 protein sequence from reads that TCRdb reprocessed, and DNA is not given. None of the V and J calls come from the authors' own analysis; TCRdb made them. This sample's table carries fewer than 20,000 distinct CDR3 sequences. The top ten clonotypes cover about 5% of the sample.

Density gradient separation was used to isolate peripheral blood mononuclear cells from healthy donor buffy coats. Negative magnetic separation using EasySep or MojoSort CD8+ T cell isolation kits was how the study enriched total CD8+ T cells. For each subset, total RNA was extracted using an RNeasy Mini Kit from duplicate vials of about 150,000 sorted CD8+ T cells. PBMCs were used either fresh or after being cryopreserved in fetal bovine serum containing about 11% DMSO. Fluorescence-activated cell sorting on a FACSAria III was used to sort CD8+ T cell subsets to purity. The sample originates from a study of human CD8 memory T cell subsets (dated by TCRdb to 2020 to 2021). Background for the entire study: To assess clonal relationships, the TCRbeta repertoires of stem-like (TSTEM), progenitor exhausted-like (TPEX) and effector memory CD8+ T cell subsets were compared. TCRbeta repertoires were obtained from six donors, each contributing TSTEM, TPEX and effector memory subsets.

CDR1 and CDR2 are drawn from the germline V gene: MNHNS, SASEGT. Taken from cysteine to phenylalanine, the CDR3 has 15 residues. DNA is not recorded here. General study outcomes and caveats: Sequencing was limited to TCRbeta chains, and the repertoire comparisons were based on roughly 6 donors analyzed with paired t-tests and Bonferroni correction. Clonotypes were shared with effector memory cells by both stem-like subsets, but only minimal overlap was found between TSTEM and TPEX repertoires, suggesting distinct antigen spectra. Normalized Shannon-Wiener diversity was similarly high in the TSTEM and TPEX subsets, while the effector memory subsets were comparatively less diverse. Chao1 estimates suggested greater repertoire diversity in TSTEM than in TPEX subsets, potentially reflecting a broader range of specificities.

Rearrangement joined TRBV6-1 to TRBJ1-1. Sequencing was performed on CD8+ T cells from PBMCs. The receptor was isolated from a human donor in good health. The CDR3 protein sequence reads: CASKGQRVGYTEAFF.